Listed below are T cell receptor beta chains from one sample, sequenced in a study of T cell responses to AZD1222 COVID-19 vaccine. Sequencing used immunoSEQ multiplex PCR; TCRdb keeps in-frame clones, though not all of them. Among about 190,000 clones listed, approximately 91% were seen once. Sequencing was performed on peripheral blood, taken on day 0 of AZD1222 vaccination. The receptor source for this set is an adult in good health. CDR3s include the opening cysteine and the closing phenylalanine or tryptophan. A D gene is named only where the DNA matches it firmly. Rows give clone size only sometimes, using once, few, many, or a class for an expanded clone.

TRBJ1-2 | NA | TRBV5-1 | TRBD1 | CASSTGTGDNYGYTF | TGCGCCAGCAGCACCGGGACAGGAGATAACTATGGCTACACCTTC
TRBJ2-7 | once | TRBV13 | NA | CASSFTGGLYEQYF | TGTGCCAGCAGCTTTACCGGGGGACTCTACGAGCAGTACTTC
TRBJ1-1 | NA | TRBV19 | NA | CASSDSGHSNTEAFF | TGTGCCAGTAGTGACTCGGGACACTCGAACACTGAAGCTTTCTTT
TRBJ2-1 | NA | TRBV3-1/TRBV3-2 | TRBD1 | CASSQFLQGAEPSYNEQFF | TGTGCCAGCAGCCAATTCCTACAGGGGGCGGAACCCTCCTACAATGAGCAGTTCTTC
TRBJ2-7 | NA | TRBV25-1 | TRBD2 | CASRVPTSGRSYEQYF | TGTGCCAGCAGGGTTCCGACTAGCGGGAGGAGCTACGAGCAGTACTTC
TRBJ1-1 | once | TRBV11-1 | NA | CASSLQGVNTEAFF | TGTGCCAGCAGCTTACAAGGAGTGAACACTGAAGCTTTCTTT
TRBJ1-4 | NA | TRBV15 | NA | CATSRISRATNEKLFF | TGTGCCACCAGCAGGATATCTAGGGCAACTAATGAAAAACTGTTTTTT
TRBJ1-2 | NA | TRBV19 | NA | CASSTKLWKLNYGYTF | TGTGCCAGTAGTACAAAACTCTGGAAACTAAACTATGGCTACACCTTC
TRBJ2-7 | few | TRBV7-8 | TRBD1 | CASSISGTGLDEQYF | TGTGCCAGCAGCATCTCGGGGACAGGGTTGGACGAGCAGTACTTC
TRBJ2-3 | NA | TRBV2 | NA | CASSETWSTDTQYF | TGTGCCAGCAGTGAAACTTGGTCCACAGATACGCAGTATTTT
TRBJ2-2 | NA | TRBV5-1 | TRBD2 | CASSLGLAGPGELFF | TGCGCCAGCAGCTTGGGACTAGCGGGCCCCGGGGAGCTGTTTTTT
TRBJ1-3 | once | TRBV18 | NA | CASSPGVPSGNTIYF | TGTGCCAGCTCACCAGGGGTCCCTTCTGGAAACACCATATATTTT
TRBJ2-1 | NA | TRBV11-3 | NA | CASSLGRSHNEQFF | TGTGCCAGCAGCTTAGGGAGGTCCCACAATGAGCAGTTCTTC
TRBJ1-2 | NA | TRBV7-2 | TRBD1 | CASSLAPGQGAPYTF | TGTGCCAGCAGCTTAGCCCCAGGACAGGGGGCGCCCTACACCTTC
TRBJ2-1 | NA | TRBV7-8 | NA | CASSLARQGNLNEQFF | TGTGCCAGCAGCTTAGCGAGGCAGGGGAATTTGAATGAGCAGTTCTTC
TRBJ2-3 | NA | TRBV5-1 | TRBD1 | CASSSGQGEDTQYF | TGCGCCAGCAGCTCTGGACAGGGGGAGGATACGCAGTATTTT
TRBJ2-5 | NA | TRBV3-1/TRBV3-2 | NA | CASSPYSETQYF | TGTGCCAGCAGCCCTTATAGCGAGACCCAGTACTTC
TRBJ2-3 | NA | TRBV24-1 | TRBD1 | CATATGSVTDTQYF | TGTGCCACCGCGACAGGGTCGGTCACAGATACGCAGTATTTT
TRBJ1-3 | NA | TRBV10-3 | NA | CAISDGQPLSGNTIYF | TGTGCCATCAGTGACGGACAGCCCCTCTCTGGAAACACCATATATTTT
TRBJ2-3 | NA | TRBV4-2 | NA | CASSQDSGQDTQYF | TGTGCCAGCAGCCAAGATTCAGGACAAGATACGCAGTATTTT
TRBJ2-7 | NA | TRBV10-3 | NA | CAISESETVVHEQYF | TGTGCCATCAGTGAGTCGGAGACAGTGGTCCACGAGCAGTACTTC
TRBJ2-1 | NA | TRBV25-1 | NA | CASSVPPPSDEQFF | TGTGCCAGCAGTGTTCCTCCACCTAGCGATGAGCAGTTCTTC
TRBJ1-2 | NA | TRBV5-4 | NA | CASSLGARGQDYGYTF | TGTGCCAGCAGCTTGGGGGCCCGCGGGCAGGACTATGGCTACACCTTC
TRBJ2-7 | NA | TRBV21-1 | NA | CASSKRSAFYEQYF | TGTGCCAGCAGCAAACGGTCGGCATTCTACGAGCAGTACTTC
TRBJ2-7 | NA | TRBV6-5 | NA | CASPPRDRFYEQYF | TGTGCCAGTCCCCCCCGGGACCGGTTCTACGAGCAGTACTTC
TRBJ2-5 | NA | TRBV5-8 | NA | CASSLAPGRGETQYF | TGTGCCAGCAGCTTGGCCCCGGGTCGGGGAGAGACCCAGTACTTC
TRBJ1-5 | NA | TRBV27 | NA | CASSFTGEWNQPQHF | TGTGCCAGCAGTTTTACCGGGGAGTGGAATCAGCCCCAGCATTTT
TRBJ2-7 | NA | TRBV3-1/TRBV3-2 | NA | CASSQGYEQYF | TGTGCCAGCAGCCAAGGATACGAGCAGTACTTC
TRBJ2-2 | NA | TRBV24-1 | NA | CATRGPGGTGELFF | TGTGCCACCAGGGGGCCCGGGGGTACCGGGGAGCTGTTTTTT